The 11 T cell receptor beta chains below come from one sample, sequenced in a study of cytomegalovirus exposure and HLA in healthy donors. Vbeta (60) and Jbeta (13) primers were used in the PCR. Produced via immunoSEQ multiplex PCR; TCRdb's table is partial and in-frame only. In the table there are 100,000 or so clones, roughly 88% of which are singletons. The sequencing sample was made of PBMCs. The receptor set was obtained from a woman aged 18 to 35 in good health and CMV-seronegative.

The chain combines TRBV5-1 with TRBJ2-3; 14 positions agree with TRBD2. CDR1 and CDR2 (germline): SGHRS, YFSETQ. CDR3 size: 18 residues. V lost 4 bases, J lost 2 bases, and 9 bases stayed unmatched. The CDR3 DNA sequence: TGCGCCAGCAGCACACCGGGACTAGCGGGGGACCTCACAGATACGCAGTATTTT. It specifies CASSTPGLAGDLTDTQYF.

The chain combines TRBV7-2 with TRBJ2-1; a possible D gene is TRBD1 (5 bases). The CDR3 runs 18 residues. The germline V gene has CDR1 SGHTA and CDR2 FQGNSA. Trimming took off 2 bases at V and 9 bases at J, with 26 bases between the two ends. This CDR3 is CASSLLSGAEPSGLEQFF. The CDR3 region has the DNA TGTGCCAGCAGCTTATTGAGTGGGGCAGAGCCATCCGGGCTTGAGCAGTTCTTC.

V and J are TRBV7-3 and TRBJ2-3, with 12 positions matching TRBD2. J lost 2 bases, V lost 4 bases, and 10 bases had no gene match. Per germline, CDR1 SGHTA and CDR2 FQGTGA. The CDR3 has 18 amino acids. The CDR3 reads CASSCPRTSGKNTDTQYF. In DNA form, the CDR3 reads TGTGCCAGCAGCTGCCCTCGGACTAGCGGGAAGAACACAGATACGCAGTATTTT.

The gene calls are TRBV29-1 and TRBJ1-2; unclear D gene. CDR3 length equals 11 residues. In germline, CDR1 is SQVTM, CDR2 ANQGSEA. The V gene lost 7 bases and the J gene lost 6 bases, with 12 bases spanning the gap. CDR3 sequence (DNA): TGCAGCGCCACCCGGGAGGATGGCTACACCTTC. It translates to CSATREDGYTF. Looking up the rest from reference TRBV29-1 and TRBJ1-2 gives the full variable domain: SAVISQKPSRDICQRGTSLTIQCQVDSQVTMMFWYRQQPGQSLTLIATANQGSEATYESGFVIDKFPISRPNLTFSTLTVSNMSPEDSSIYLCSATREDGYTFGSGTRLTVV.

This clone has a single count. V is TRBV7-9 and J is TRBJ1-2, with 10 bases identical to TRBD1. V lost 2 bases to trimming and J lost 8 bases; unmatched junction nucleotides: 11. CDR3 length equals 16 residues. Looked up from germline, CDR1 is SEHNR and CDR2 is FQNEAQ (reference sequence). This chain's CDR3 is CASSLIPGQGMSGYTF. The CDR3 DNA reads TGTGCCAGCAGCTTAATCCCGGGACAGGGGATGAGCGGCTACACCTTC.

This chain connects TRBV7-8 to TRBJ2-7, with 7 bases identical to TRBD2. The germline gives CDR1 SGHVS, CDR2 FQNEAQ. Germline trimming cut 1 base from V and 2 bases from J; bases unmatched to any gene: 8. The length of the CDR3 is 16 residues. CDR3 nucleotide sequence: TGTGCCAGCAGCTTAGGGGGCCAACGGGGGGCCTACGAGCAGTACTTC. Its translation is CASSLGGQRGAYEQYF.

This clone was picked up one time. The CDR3, as DNA: TGCGCCAGCAGCCAAGATTCGGCGGGGGGGTCAGAGACCCAGTACTTC. Encoded protein: CASSQDSAGGSETQYF. The rearrangement uses TRBV4-3 and TRBJ2-5, with TRBD2 identical over 9 bases. This CDR3 contains 16 residues. Germline V gene data show CDR1 as LGHNA and CDR2 as YSLEER. The V segment lost 0 bases and the J segment 4 bases; nucleotides outside the gene matches: 6.

This sequence joins TRBV2 and TRBJ1-5; D perhaps matches TRBD1 (6 bases). V dropped 7 bases and J dropped 2 bases, with 15 bases sitting between them. The germline CDR1 and CDR2 sequences are SNHLY and FYNNEI. The CDR3 has 15 residues. Here the CDR3 reads CASTKGGVRNQPQHF. CDR3 bases: TGTGCCAGCACCAAGGGGGGGGTACGCAATCAGCCCCAGCATTTT.

The V call is TRBV5-1, the J call TRBJ2-3; 7 bases map to TRBD2. CDR1 SGHRS and CDR2 YFSETQ come from the germline V gene. Unmatched junction bases numbered 6, after V lost 0 bases and J lost 2 bases. The CDR3 length is 16 residues. The CDR3 here is CASSLVRGEDTDTQYF. As DNA, the CDR3 is TGCGCCAGCAGCTTGGTCCGGGGGGAGGACACAGATACGCAGTATTTT. The full variable domain, rest sourced from reference TRBV5-1 and TRBJ2-3, is KAGVTQTPRYLIKTRGQQVTLSCSPISGHRSVSWYQQTPGQGLQFLFEYFSETQRNKGNFPGRFSGRQFSNSRSEMNVSTLELGDSALYLCASSLVRGEDTDTQYFGPGTRLTVL.

The chain uses TRBV28 and TRBJ1-1; TRBD1 might be the D (6 bases). CDR3 size: 17 residues. Trimming removed 5 bases from V and 3 bases from J, with 22 bases in between. The germline gives CDR1 MDHEN, CDR2 SYDVKM. The CDR3 spells CASSNRVRIGEHTEAFF. CDR3 DNA sequence: TGTGCCAGCAGTAACAGGGTAAGGATTGGTGAGCACACTGAAGCTTTCTTT.

Points on this clone: The same CDR3 is also encoded by other DNA sequences in this sample. The chain has TRBV19 and TRBJ1-1, with 7 bases matching TRBD1. Trimming cost V 3 bases and J 4 bases; bases outside gene matches: 5. CDR3 length equals 14 residues. From germline, CDR1 is LNHDA and CDR2 SQIVND (reference sequence). CDR3 amino acids: CASSIGTAGTEAFF. In nucleotides, the CDR3 is TGTGCCAGTAGTATTGGGACAGCGGGCACTGAAGCTTTCTTT.